The clone carrying this TCR beta chain was recorded a few times. What it binds is unknown. CDR3 length: 14 amino acids. Germline values: CDR1 SNHLY, CDR2 FYNNEI. The ends were cut back, 3 bases at V and 0 bases at J, with 8 bases in the middle. The data originate from a study of beta chain features in type 1 diabetes. Regarding the study as a whole: The VDJ junctions of type 1 diabetes patients carried fewer insertions and more deletions.

Via the markers CD45RO/CCR7/CD25/CD127/CD95/CD27, stem cell-like memory, regulatory, central memory and naive CD4+ cells were sorted. Of the isolated RNA, all was reverse transcribed, and so the sequenced material was expressed TCRB transcripts. The protocol was immunoSEQ multiplex PCR, while the TCRdb copy is restricted to in-frame clones and leaves out a portion. This table has about 350,000 clones, around 20% appearing once. The sample comprised naive CD4+ T cells from blood. The chain joins TRBV2 to TRBJ2-5; TRBD1 might be the D (6 bases). This receptor was identified in a woman younger than 30 in good health. The CDR3 DNA is TGTGCCAGCAGTGACACAGGGTACCAAGAGACCCAGTACTTC. Translated: CASSDTGYQETQYF.